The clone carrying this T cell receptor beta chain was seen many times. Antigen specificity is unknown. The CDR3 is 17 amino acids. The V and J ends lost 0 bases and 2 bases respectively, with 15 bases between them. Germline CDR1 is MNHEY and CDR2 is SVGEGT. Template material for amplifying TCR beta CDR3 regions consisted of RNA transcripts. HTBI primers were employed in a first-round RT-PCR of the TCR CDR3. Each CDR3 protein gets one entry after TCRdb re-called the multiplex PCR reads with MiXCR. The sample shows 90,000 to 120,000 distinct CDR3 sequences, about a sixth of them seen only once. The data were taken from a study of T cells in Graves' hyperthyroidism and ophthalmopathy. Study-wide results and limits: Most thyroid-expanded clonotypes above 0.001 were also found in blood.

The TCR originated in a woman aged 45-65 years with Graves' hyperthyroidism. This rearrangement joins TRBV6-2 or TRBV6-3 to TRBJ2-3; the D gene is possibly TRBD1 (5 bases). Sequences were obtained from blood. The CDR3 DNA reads TGTGCCAGCAGTTACTCGATGGTCGGACACAACACAGATACGCAGTATTTT. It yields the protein CASSYSMVGHNTDTQYF.